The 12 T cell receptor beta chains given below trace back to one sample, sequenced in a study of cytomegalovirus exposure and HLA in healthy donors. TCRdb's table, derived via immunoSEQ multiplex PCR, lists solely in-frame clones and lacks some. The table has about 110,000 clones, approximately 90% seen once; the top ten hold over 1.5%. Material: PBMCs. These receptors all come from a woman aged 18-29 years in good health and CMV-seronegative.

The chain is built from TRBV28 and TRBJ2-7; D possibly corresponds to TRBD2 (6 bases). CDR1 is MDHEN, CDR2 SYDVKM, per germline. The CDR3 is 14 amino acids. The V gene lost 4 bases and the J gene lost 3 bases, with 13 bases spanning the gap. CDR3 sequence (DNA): TGTGCCAGCAGTTACACGGGAGTGAACTACGAGCAGTACTTC. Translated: CASSYTGVNYEQYF. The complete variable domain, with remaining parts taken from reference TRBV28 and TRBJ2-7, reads DVKVTQSSRYLVKRTGEKVFLECVQDMDHENMFWYRQDPGLGLRLIYFSYDVKMKEKGDIPEGYSVSREKKERFSLILESASTNQTSMYLCASSYTGVNYEQYFGPGTRLTVT.

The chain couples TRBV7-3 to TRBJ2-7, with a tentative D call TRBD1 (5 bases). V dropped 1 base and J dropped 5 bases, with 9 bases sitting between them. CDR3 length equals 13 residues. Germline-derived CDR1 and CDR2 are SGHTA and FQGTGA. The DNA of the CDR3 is TGTGCCAGCAGCTTAAGCGTCAGGGACGAGCAGTACTTC. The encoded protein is CASSLSVRDEQYF.

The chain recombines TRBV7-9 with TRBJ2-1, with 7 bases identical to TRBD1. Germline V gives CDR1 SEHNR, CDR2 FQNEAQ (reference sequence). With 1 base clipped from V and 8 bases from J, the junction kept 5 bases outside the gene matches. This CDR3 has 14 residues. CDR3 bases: TGTGCCAGCAGCTTAGACAGGGGTGTTGATGAGCAGTTCTTC. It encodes CASSLDRGVDEQFF. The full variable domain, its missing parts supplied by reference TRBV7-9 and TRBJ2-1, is DTGVSQNPRHKITKRGQNVTFRCDPISEHNRLYWYRQTLGQGPEFLTYFQNEAQLEKSRLLSDRFSAERPKGSFSTLEIQRTEQGDSAMYLCASSLDRGVDEQFFGPGTRLTVL.

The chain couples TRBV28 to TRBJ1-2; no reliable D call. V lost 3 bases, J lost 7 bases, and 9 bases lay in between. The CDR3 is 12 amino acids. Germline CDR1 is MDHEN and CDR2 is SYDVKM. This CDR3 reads CASSFGEFGYTF. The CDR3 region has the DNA TGTGCCAGCAGTTTCGGGGAGTTTGGCTACACCTTC.

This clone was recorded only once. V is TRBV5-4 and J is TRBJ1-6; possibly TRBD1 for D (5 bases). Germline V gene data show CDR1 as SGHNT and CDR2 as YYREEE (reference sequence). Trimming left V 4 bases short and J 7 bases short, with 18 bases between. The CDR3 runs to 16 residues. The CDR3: CASSPGGVQSNSPLHF. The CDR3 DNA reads TGTGCCAGCAGCCCGGGAGGGGTCCAATCCAATTCACCCCTCCACTTT.

The CDR3 bases are TGTGCCAGCAGGATTCGGGGTGACTACGAGCAGTACTTC. It translates to CASRIRGDYEQYF. This chain uses TRBV7-8 with TRBJ2-7; a possible D gene is TRBD2 (5 bases). The V gene lost 6 bases and the J gene lost 3 bases, with 12 bases spanning the gap. CDR1 is SGHVS, CDR2 FQNEAQ, per germline. This CDR3 is 13 amino acids long. Variable domain in full (rest from reference TRBV7-8 and TRBJ2-7): GAGVSQSPRYKVAKRGQDVALRCDPISGHVSLFWYQQALGQGPEFLTYFQNEAQLDKSGLPSDRFFAERPEGSVSTLKIQRTQQEDSAVYLCASRIRGDYEQYFGPGTRLTVT.

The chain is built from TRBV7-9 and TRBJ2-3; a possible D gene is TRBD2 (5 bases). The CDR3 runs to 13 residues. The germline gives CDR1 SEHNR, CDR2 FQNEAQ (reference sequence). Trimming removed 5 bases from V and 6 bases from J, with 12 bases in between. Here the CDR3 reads CASSLVERDTQYF. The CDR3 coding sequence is TGTGCCAGCAGCCTGGTGGAGCGGGATACGCAGTATTTT.

CDR3 region: CAWMGADLAYEQYF. As DNA, the CDR3 is TGTGCCTGGATGGGGGCGGATCTTGCCTACGAGCAGTACTTC. The genes are TRBV30 and TRBJ2-7, with D maybe TRBD1 (6 bases). The V end lost 4 bases, the J end lost 2 bases, and 15 bases lay between the germline ends. The germline V gene encodes CDR1 GTSNPN and CDR2 SVGIG (reference sequence). This CDR3 spans 14 amino acids.

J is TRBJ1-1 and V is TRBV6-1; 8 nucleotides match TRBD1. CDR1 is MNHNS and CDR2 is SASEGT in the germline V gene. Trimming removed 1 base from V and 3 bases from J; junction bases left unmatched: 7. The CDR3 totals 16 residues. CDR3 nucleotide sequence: TGTGCCAGCAGTGAAGAGGCAGGGGGCGCCTACACTGAAGCTTTCTTT. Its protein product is CASSEEAGGAYTEAFF.

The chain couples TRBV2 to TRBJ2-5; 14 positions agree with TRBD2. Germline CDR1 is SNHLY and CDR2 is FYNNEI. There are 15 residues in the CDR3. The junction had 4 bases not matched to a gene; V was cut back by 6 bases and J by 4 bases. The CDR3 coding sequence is TGTGCCAGCAGGGGGACTAGCGGGAGTCGAGAGACCCAGTACTTC. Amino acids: CASRGTSGSRETQYF.

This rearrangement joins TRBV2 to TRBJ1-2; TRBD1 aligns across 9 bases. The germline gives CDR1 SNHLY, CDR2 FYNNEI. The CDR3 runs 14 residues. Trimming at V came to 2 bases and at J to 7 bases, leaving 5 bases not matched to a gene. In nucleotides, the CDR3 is TGTGCCAGCAGTGAACGGACAGGGGAAGGTGGCTACACCTTC. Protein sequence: CASSERTGEGGYTF.

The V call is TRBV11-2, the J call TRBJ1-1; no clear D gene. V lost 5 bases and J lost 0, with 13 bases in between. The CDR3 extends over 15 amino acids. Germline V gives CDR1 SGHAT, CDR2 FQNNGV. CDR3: CASSQRLSVNTEAFF. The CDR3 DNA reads TGTGCCAGCAGCCAGAGACTTTCGGTGAACACTGAAGCTTTCTTT. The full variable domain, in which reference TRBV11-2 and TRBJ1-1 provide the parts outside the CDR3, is EAGVAQSPRYKIIEKRQSVAFWCNPISGHATLYWYQQILGQGPKLLIQFQNNGVVDDSQLPKDRFSAERLKGVDSTLKIQPAKLEDSAVYLCASSQRLSVNTEAFFGQGTRLTVV.